The present T cell receptor beta chain was sequenced within a study of a mutant IDH1 vaccine in newly diagnosed glioma (dated by TCRdb to the early 2020s). General notes on the study: Eight vaccinations were administered to patients in weeks 1, 3, 5, 7, 11, 15, 19 and 23, corresponding to visits V03 through V10. Vaccination was initiated 4-6 weeks after radiotherapy alone, or concurrently with temozolomide cycles in the chemotherapy-containing groups. The 32 treated patients were roughly 62% male and around 40% female, with a mean age of around 40 years. Prior to enrollment, standard therapy consisting of radiotherapy alone, temozolomide alone, or radiochemotherapy with temozolomide had been administered to patients, with the combination being received by most patients. Peripheral blood was drawn at six visits: V03 (baseline), V05, V07, V10, V12 and V13. For exploratory analyses, longitudinal TCRB deep sequencing was carried out in about 25 treated patients wherever samples were available.

Per the publication, the time point label means: week 11, during vaccination. Each vaccine dose, consisting of 300 ug of a 20-mer mutant IDH1 peptide in Montanide, was administered subcutaneously with topical imiquimod. Donors had newly diagnosed WHO grade 3 or 4 IDH1-mutant astrocytomas with loss of nuclear ATRX. The samples were drawn from NOA16, a multicentre, single-arm, open-label phase I trial in Germany that tested a mutant IDH1 peptide vaccine in humans for the first time. Genomic DNA for TCRB sequencing was extracted from EDTA blood using the DNeasy Blood and Tissue Kit. Study-level results and caveats: Pseudoprogression appeared unrelated to alterations in the top peripheral T cell clonotypes detected by TCRB sequencing. PBMC samples for TCRB deep sequencing were selected based on availability. Immune responses induced by the vaccine were seen in more than 85% of patients across multiple MHC alleles. According to the authors, sample limitations meant that analyses of patient blood samples could not be reproduced.

Libraries were made using the immunoSEQ multiplex PCR assay. Rearranged TCR beta chain sequences were amplified using the hsTCRB Kit according to the manufacturer's protocol. Sequencing of TCRB libraries was carried out on an Illumina MiSeq. The authors' pipeline ran thus. The kit vendor's proprietary platform handled demultiplexing, trimming and gene mapping. Imported from immuneACCESS, the table was reduced by TCRdb to in-frame sequences with V and J called. These copies leave out some clones; in studies compared against another copy, an unresolved V gene accounts for under half, and the cause of the remainder is not known. That table gives V, J and clone size, and the DNA gave D and trimming. The sample has roughly 120,000 clones on record, around three quarters of them singletons. Together, the top ten hold 5% to 6% of the sample. On this clone itself: The antigen it binds to is not known. The record has no base qualities; no much larger clone is one base away.

Sequenced here: PBMCs, sampled from a glioma patient whose treatment included an IDH1 peptide vaccine. The TCR originated in a middle-aged man with glioma.

The bases read TGTGCCTGGAGTGGTGGAGCGGGCTACGAGCAGTACTTC. Its protein reads: CAWSGGAGYEQYF. The receptor chain draws on TRBV30 and TRBJ2-7, and TRBD2 may be the D gene, going by 6 matching bases. The junction shows trimming of 1 base on V and 3 bases on J, plus 10 bases between the germline ends. Including the terminal cysteine and phenylalanine, the CDR3 comprises 13 residues. Just the 39-base CDR3 DNA is kept, in frame starting at base 1. CDR1 is given as GTSNPN and CDR2 as SVGIG, both from the germline V gene (reference sequence).